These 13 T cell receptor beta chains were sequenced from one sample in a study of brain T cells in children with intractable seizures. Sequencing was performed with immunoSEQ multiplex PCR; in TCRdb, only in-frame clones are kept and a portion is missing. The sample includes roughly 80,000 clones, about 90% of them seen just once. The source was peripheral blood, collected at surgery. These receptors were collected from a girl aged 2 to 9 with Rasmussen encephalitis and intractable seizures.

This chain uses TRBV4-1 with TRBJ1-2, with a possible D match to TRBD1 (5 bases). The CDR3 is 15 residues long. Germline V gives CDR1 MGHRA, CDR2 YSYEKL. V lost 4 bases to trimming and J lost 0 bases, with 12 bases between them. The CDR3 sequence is CASSLGGPSNYGYTF. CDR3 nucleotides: TGCGCCAGCAGCCTTGGGGGACCTTCTAACTATGGCTACACCTTC.

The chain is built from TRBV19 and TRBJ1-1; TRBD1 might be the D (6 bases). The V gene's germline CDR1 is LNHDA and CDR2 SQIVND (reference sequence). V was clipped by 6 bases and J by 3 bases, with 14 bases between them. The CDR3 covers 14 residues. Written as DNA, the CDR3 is TGTGCCAGTAGAACAGGGACCCTTTACACTGAAGCTTTCTTT. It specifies CASRTGTLYTEAFF.

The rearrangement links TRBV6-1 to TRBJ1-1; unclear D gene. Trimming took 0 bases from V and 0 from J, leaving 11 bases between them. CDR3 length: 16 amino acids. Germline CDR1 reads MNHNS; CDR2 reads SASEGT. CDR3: CASSEATVLMNTEAFF. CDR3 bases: TGTGCCAGCAGTGAAGCCACGGTCCTAATGAACACTGAAGCTTTCTTT.

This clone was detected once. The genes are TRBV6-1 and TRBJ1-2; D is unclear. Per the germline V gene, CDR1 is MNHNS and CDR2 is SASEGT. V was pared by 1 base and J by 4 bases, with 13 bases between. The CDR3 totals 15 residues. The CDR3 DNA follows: TGTGCCAGCAGTGAAGAACTAGGTCCCAGCTATGGCTACACCTTC. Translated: CASSEELGPSYGYTF.

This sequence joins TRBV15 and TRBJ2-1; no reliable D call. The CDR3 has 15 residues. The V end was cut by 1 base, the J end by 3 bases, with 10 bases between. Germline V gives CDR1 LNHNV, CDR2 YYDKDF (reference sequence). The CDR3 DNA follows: TGTGCCACCAGCAGAGTTCAGACGAGCTACAATGAGCAGTTCTTC. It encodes CATSRVQTSYNEQFF.

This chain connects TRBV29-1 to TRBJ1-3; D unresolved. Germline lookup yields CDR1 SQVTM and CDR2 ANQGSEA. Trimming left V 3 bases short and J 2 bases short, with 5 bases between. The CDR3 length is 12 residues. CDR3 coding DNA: TGCAGCGTTGATTCGCCTGGAAACACCATATATTTT. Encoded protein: CSVDSPGNTIYF.

CDR3 protein: CSVPTGGAGELFF. Here the CDR3 DNA reads TGCAGCGTTCCAACAGGGGGGGCCGGGGAGCTGTTTTTT. This chain joins TRBV29-1 and TRBJ2-2, with D possibly TRBD1 on 8 matching bases. Trimming left V 5 bases short and J 6 bases short, with 13 bases between. In germline, CDR1 is SQVTM, CDR2 ANQGSEA. This CDR3 region has 13 residues.

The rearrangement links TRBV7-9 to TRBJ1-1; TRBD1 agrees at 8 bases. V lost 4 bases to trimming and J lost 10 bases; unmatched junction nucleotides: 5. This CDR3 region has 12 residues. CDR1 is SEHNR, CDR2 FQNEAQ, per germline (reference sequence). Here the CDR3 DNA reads TGTGCCAGCAGCTCCGGACAGGGAGGAGCTTTCTTT. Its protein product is CASSSGQGGAFF.

CDR3 sequence: CASSQTGLAKNIQYF. CDR3 nucleotides: TGTGCCAGCTCACAGACGGGACTAGCCAAAAACATTCAGTACTTC. The chain combines TRBV18 with TRBJ2-4, with a possible D match to TRBD2 (6 bases). The CDR3 consists of 15 residues. V lost 4 bases and J 0 bases, leaving 10 bases between the germline ends. Germline lookup yields CDR1 KGHSH and CDR2 LQKENI.

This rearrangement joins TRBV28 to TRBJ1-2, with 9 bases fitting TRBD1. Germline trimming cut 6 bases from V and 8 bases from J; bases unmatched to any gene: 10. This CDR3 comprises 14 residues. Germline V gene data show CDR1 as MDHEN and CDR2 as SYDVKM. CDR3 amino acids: CASSPTDRGWGYTF. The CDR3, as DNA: TGTGCCAGCAGCCCCACCGACAGGGGGTGGGGCTACACCTTC.

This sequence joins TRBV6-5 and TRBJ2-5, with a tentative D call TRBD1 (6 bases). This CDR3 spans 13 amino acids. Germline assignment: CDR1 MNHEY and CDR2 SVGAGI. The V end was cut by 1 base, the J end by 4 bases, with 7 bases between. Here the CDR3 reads CASSYLGGETQYF. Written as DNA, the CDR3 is TGTGCCAGCAGTTACTTAGGGGGAGAGACCCAGTACTTC.

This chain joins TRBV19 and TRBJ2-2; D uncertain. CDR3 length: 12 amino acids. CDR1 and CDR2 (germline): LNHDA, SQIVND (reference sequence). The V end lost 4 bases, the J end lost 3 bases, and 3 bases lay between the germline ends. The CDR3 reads CASSSYTGELFF. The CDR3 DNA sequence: TGTGCCAGTAGTAGTTACACCGGGGAGCTGTTTTTT.

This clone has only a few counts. The CDR3 DNA follows: TGCGCCAGCAGCCAAGATCTAGGGGGTTCCTATAATTCACCCCTCCACTTT. Translation gives CASSQDLGGSYNSPLHF. The gene calls are TRBV4-1 and TRBJ1-6, with D maybe TRBD1 (6 bases). V was clipped by 0 bases and J by 1 base, with 10 bases between them. CDR1 is MGHRA and CDR2 is YSYEKL in the germline V gene. The CDR3 contains 17 residues.